This record looks at one T cell receptor (beta chain) sequence and its context. The source of the sample is a study of blood T cell repertoires in COVID-19. Across the study: The study drew acute and convalescent COVID-19 samples from the United States, Italy and Spain. PBMCs, B-cell-depleted T cells, or T cells provided the cDNA or gDNA that made up the material.

Germline V gives CDR1 MNHEY, CDR2 SVGAGI. CDR3 length equals 15 residues. The V end was cut by 6 bases, the J end by 3 bases, with 18 bases between. In the authors' workflow: Amplification of reference gene primers was used by the study to estimate nucleated cell counts. Profiled with immunoSEQ multiplex PCR; TCRdb holds only in-frame clones, not every one. V, J and clone size are taken as reported in that table, and D and trimming were inferred from the DNA itself. There are 95,000 or so clones in the sample; approximately 80% occur only once, and approximately 24% lies in the top ten. Sequencing was carried out using peripheral blood. The receptor was derived from a human donor in a cohort sampled during active COVID-19. The V call is TRBV6-5, the J call TRBJ2-7; a possible D gene is TRBD1 (5 bases). CDR3 nucleotide sequence: TGTGCCAGCAGGATTCTTGGGGCAGGGAACTACGAGCAGTACTTC. It codes for CASRILGAGNYEQYF.